This T cell receptor beta chain comes out of a study of blood T cells in healthy people across ages. Total RNA amounts of at least 6 micrograms were extracted per sample. This clonotype was seen ten or more times. The antigen remains unidentified. Primed by a sample-barcoded 5' primer and a J-beta primer mix, a second PCR proceeded for about 7 to 12 cycles. Each sample yielded at least 2.5 million CDR3-containing paired-end reads. TCRdb called the 5' RACE reads again in MiXCR, with one record for every CDR3 protein. Of some 640,000 distinct CDR3 sequences in the sample, 25% to 35% are singletons; the top ten hold 15% to 18%. General study points: When set beside aged donors, long-lived donors presented more naive CD4+ cells and higher diversity. Possibly, changes in expanded clonotypes were confounded because donor CMV status was unknown.

Germline loops: CDR1 MNHEY, CDR2 SVGAGI. V was clipped by 2 bases and J by 7 bases, with 18 bases between them. This CDR3 has 15 residues. The sequenced sample consisted of blood. This sequence was found in a woman of 80 years or more in good health. The chain is built from TRBV6-5 and TRBJ2-7; D is undetermined. CDR3 in amino acids: CASSYSSPLLQEQYF. The CDR3 nucleotides are TGTGCCAGCAGTTACAGTTCTCCTTTGCTCCAGGAGCAGTACTTC.